The clone carrying this T cell receptor beta chain occurred many times. This sample was taken from a study of CD8+ T cells in alopecia areata. Extraction of RNA preceded its reverse transcription into cDNA, which served as the sequencing template. Assay: immunoSEQ multiplex PCR; the TCRdb copy retains only in-frame clones and omits some. Of about 180,000 clones in the sample, 51% are singletons; the top ten hold around 9.1%. Treatment of the sample: oral pan-JAK inhibitor, 5-10 mg twice daily. The ends were cut back, 2 bases at V and 2 bases at J, with 10 bases in the middle. CDR3 length: 14 amino acids. Germline assignment: CDR1 SGDLS and CDR2 YYNGEE.

The chain is built from TRBV9 and TRBJ2-5; no definite D call. Sequencing was performed on CD8+ T cells sorted from blood, taken at roughly week 52, from a patient treated with tofacitinib. The TCR originated in a human donor with alopecia areata. The CDR3 DNA is TGTGCCAGCAGCGTGAACATGGAGCAAGAGACCCAGTACTTC. Its protein is CASSVNMEQETQYF.